The source of this TCR beta chain is a study of blood T cells in healthy people across ages. V dropped 1 base and J dropped 3 bases, with 18 bases sitting between them. The CDR3 length is 17 residues. Germline CDR1 reads MNHEY; CDR2 reads SVGAGI. A second PCR, run for about 7 to 11 cycles, used a sample-barcoded 5' primer plus a J-beta primer mix. Sequencing recovered at least 2.5 million CDR3-containing paired-end reads from each sample. MiXCR, run by TCRdb on the 5' RACE reads, gives a single entry per CDR3 protein. This sample has roughly 1.4 million distinct CDR3 sequences, with around 59% found just once.

The receptor comes from a man aged 18 to 35 in good health. J is TRBJ1-1 and V is TRBV6-5; the D gene is possibly TRBD1 (5 bases). Specimen: blood. DNA of the CDR3: TGTGCCAGCAGTTACTTCCCTCAGGGAATCGTGTACACTGAAGCTTTCTTT. As protein: CASSYFPQGIVYTEAFF.